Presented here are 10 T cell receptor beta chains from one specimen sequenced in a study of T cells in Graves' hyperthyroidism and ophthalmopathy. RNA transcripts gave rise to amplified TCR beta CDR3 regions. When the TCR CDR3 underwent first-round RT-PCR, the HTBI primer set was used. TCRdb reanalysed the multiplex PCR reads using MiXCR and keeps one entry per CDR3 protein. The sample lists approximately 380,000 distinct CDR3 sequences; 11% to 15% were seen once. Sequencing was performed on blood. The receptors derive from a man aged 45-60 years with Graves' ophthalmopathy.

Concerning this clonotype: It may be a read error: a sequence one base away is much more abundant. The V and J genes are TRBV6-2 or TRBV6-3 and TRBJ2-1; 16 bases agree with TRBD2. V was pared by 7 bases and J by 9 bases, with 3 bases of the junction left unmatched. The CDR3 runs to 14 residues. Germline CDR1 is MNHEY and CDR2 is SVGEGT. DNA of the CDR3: TGTGCCAGCACGGGACTAGCGGGAGGGACTGAGCAGTTCTTC. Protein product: CASTGLAGGTEQFF.

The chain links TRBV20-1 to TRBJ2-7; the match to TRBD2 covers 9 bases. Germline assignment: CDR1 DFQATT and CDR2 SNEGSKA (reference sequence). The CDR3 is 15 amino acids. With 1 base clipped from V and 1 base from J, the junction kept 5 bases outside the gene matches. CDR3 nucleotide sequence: TGCAGTGCTAGAGTATGGCGGGAGGGATCCTACGAGCAGTACTTC. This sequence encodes CSARVWREGSYEQYF.

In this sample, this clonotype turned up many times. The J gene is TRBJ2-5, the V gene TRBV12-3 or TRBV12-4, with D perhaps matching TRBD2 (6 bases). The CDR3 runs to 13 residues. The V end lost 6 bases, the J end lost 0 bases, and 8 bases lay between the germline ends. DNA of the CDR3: TGTGCCAGCAGCGGGACTGACCAAGAGACCCAGTACTTC. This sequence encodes CASSGTDQETQYF.

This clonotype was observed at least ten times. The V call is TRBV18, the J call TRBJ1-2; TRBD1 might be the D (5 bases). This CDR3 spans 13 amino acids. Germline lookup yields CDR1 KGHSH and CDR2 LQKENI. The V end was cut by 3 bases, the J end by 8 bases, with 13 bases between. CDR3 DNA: TGTGCCAGCTCACCTTCCGGGACGGCAGGCTACACCTTC. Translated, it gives CASSPSGTAGYTF.

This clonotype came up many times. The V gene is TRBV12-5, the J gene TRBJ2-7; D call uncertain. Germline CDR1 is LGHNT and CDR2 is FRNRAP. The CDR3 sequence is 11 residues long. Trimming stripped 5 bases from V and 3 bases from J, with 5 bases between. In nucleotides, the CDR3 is TGTGCTAGTGGTCGAATCTACGAGCAGTACTTC. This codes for CASGRIYEQYF.

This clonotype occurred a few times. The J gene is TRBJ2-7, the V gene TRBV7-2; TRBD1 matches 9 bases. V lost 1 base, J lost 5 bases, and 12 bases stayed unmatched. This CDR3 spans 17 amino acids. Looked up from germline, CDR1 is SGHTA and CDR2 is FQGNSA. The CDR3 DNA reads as TGTGCCAGCAGCTTAGTAGCGCCTGGGACAGGGATCGACGAGCAGTACTTC. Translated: CASSLVAPGTGIDEQYF. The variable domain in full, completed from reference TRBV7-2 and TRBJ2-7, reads GAGVSQSPSNKVTEKGKDVELRCDPISGHTALYWYRQSLGQGLEFLIYFQGNSAPDKSGLPSDRFSAERTGGSVSTLTIQRTQQEDSAVYLCASSLVAPGTGIDEQYFGPGTRLTVT.

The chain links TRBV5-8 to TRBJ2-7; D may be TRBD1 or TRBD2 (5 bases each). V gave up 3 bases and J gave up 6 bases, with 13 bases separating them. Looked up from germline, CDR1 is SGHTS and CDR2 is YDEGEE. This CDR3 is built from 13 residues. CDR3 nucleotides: TGTGCCAGCAGCTCCCGGGGCCAGGCCGAGCAGTACTTC. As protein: CASSSRGQAEQYF.

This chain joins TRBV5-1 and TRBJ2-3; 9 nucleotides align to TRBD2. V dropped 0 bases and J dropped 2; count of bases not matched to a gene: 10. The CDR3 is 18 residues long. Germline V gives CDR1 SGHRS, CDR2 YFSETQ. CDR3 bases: TGCGCCAGCAGCTTGGTAGCGGGAGTTTATCCACACACAGATACGCAGTATTTT. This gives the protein CASSLVAGVYPHTDTQYF.

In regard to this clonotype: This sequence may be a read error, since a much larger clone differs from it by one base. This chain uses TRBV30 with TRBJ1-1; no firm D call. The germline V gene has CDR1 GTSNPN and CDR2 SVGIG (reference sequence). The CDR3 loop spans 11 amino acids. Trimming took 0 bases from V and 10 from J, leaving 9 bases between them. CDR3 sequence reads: CAWSVQFGAFF. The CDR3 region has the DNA TGTGCCTGGAGTGTACAGTTTGGAGCTTTCTTT.

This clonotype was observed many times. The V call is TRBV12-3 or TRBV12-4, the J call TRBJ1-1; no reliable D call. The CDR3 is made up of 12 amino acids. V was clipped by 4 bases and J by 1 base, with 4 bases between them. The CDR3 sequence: CASSWRNTEAFF. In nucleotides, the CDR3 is TGTGCCAGCAGTTGGCGGAACACTGAAGCTTTCTTT.